These T cell receptor beta chains were read from a single sample in a study of post-analysis software for immune sequencing data. TCRdb used MiXCR to reprocess the PCR reads, holding one entry per CDR3 protein. The data hold some 500,000 distinct CDR3 sequences, with 40% to 55% observed a single time. Sequenced input: blood. These receptor sequences come from a girl between 5 and 17 years old with multiple sclerosis. Both conserved end residues are part of each CDR3. The order of the fields is V gene, J gene, clone size, D gene, CDR3 DNA, CDR3 protein. D genes are given only for firm matches. Expanded clones get a size class; other rows say once, few or many, or leave the size out.

V gene: TRBV7-3; J gene: TRBJ2-7; clone size: NA; D gene: NA; CDR3 DNA: TGTGCCAGCAGCTCCTCGACCTGGGACGAGCAGTACTTC; CDR3 protein: CASSSSTWDEQYF
V gene: TRBV20-1; J gene: TRBJ1-6; clone size: few; D gene: NA; CDR3 DNA: TGCAGTGCTAGAGATAAGAGGGAAGTTACGTATAATTCACCCCTCCACTTT; CDR3 protein: CSARDKREVTYNSPLHF
V gene: TRBV15; J gene: TRBJ1-2; clone size: NA; D gene: NA; CDR3 DNA: TGTGCCACCAGCAGAGATCTGGGGCGGTCTAACTATGGCTACACCTTC; CDR3 protein: CATSRDLGRSNYGYTF
V gene: TRBV2; J gene: TRBJ2-7; clone size: NA; D gene: NA; CDR3 DNA: TGTGCCAGCAGTGAACGGGATTGGGCCTACGAGCAGTACTTC; CDR3 protein: CASSERDWAYEQYF
V gene: TRBV20-1; J gene: TRBJ2-3; clone size: NA; D gene: NA; CDR3 DNA: TGCAGTGCTAGTCGACGGAGGACGCAGTATTTT; CDR3 protein: CSASRRRTQYF
V gene: TRBV6-6; J gene: TRBJ2-5; clone size: NA; D gene: NA; CDR3 DNA: TGTGCCAGCAGTTTCGTACTCGTCCGGGGAACCCAAGAGACCCAGTACTTC; CDR3 protein: CASSFVLVRGTQETQYF
V gene: TRBV25-1; J gene: TRBJ2-3; clone size: few; D gene: NA; CDR3 DNA: TGTGCCAGCAGTCCCTGGGATATCACAGATACGCAGTATTTT; CDR3 protein: CASSPWDITDTQYF
V gene: TRBV20-1; J gene: TRBJ2-1; clone size: NA; D gene: NA; CDR3 DNA: TGCAGTGCGACTTCCGCTGACGGGTTCTTC; CDR3 protein: CSATSADGFF
V gene: TRBV12-3/TRBV12-4; J gene: TRBJ2-1; clone size: few; D gene: TRBD2; CDR3 DNA: TGTGCCAGCAGTTTACTTGCCGGGAGGGACCTCCACCCCTACAATGAGCAGTTCTTC; CDR3 protein: CASSLLAGRDLHPYNEQFF
V gene: TRBV12-3/TRBV12-4; J gene: TRBJ2-5; clone size: few; D gene: TRBD2; CDR3 DNA: TGTGCCAGCAGCCCAGGGACTAGCGGGAGTTCTGAAGAGACCCAGTACTTC; CDR3 protein: CASSPGTSGSSEETQYF
V gene: TRBV6-6; J gene: TRBJ2-3; clone size: NA; D gene: TRBD1; CDR3 DNA: TGTGCCAGCAGCGACGACAGGGGACCTACAGATACGCAGTATTTT; CDR3 protein: CASSDDRGPTDTQYF
V gene: TRBV7-2; J gene: TRBJ2-1; clone size: NA; D gene: TRBD2; CDR3 DNA: TGTGCCAGCAGGGTAACTAGCGGGGGAGGGAGTGAGCAGTTCTTC; CDR3 protein: CASRVTSGGGSEQFF
V gene: TRBV6-2/TRBV6-3; J gene: TRBJ1-2; clone size: few; D gene: TRBD1; CDR3 DNA: TGTGCCAGCAGTTCTTCTCGGACAGGCCTCCCGCTAAGCGGTGGCTACACCTTC; CDR3 protein: CASSSSRTGLPLSGGYTF
V gene: TRBV4-1; J gene: TRBJ1-2; clone size: NA; D gene: TRBD1; CDR3 DNA: TGCGCCAGCAGCCACACGGGACAGGAGATTAGTTATGGCTACACCTTC; CDR3 protein: CASSHTGQEISYGYTF
V gene: TRBV12-3/TRBV12-4; J gene: TRBJ2-3; clone size: few; D gene: TRBD1; CDR3 DNA: TGTGCCAGCAGTTTTTGGAGGACAGGGGCTAGCACAGATACGCAGTATTTT; CDR3 protein: CASSFWRTGASTDTQYF
V gene: TRBV20-1; J gene: TRBJ2-7; clone size: NA; D gene: TRBD1; CDR3 DNA: TGCAGTGCTCCATACCAGGACAGGGTAGGGGTTTACGAGCAGTACTTC; CDR3 protein: CSAPYQDRVGVYEQYF
V gene: TRBV6-5; J gene: TRBJ1-1; clone size: NA; D gene: NA; CDR3 DNA: TGTGCCAGCAGTTACGGCCCATACTCCGAAGCTTTCTTT; CDR3 protein: CASSYGPYSEAFF
V gene: TRBV10-3; J gene: TRBJ2-7; clone size: NA; D gene: NA; CDR3 DNA: TGTGCCATCAGTGCGGGTCGGGAGCCCGCCTACGAGCAGTACTTC; CDR3 protein: CAISAGREPAYEQYF
V gene: TRBV6-1; J gene: TRBJ1-1; clone size: NA; D gene: NA; CDR3 DNA: TGTGCCAGCAGTGATGGCCCGTGGGACACTGAAGCTTTCTTT; CDR3 protein: CASSDGPWDTEAFF
V gene: TRBV11-2; J gene: TRBJ1-1; clone size: once; D gene: NA; CDR3 DNA: TGTGCCAGCAGCCCGAGGCCAGGGTACACTGAAGCTTTCTTT; CDR3 protein: CASSPRPGYTEAFF
V gene: TRBV4-1; J gene: TRBJ1-2; clone size: few; D gene: NA; CDR3 DNA: TGCGCCAGCAGCTCAAAGACGACGGCAGCTAACTATGGCTACACCTTC; CDR3 protein: CASSSKTTAANYGYTF
V gene: TRBV24-1; J gene: TRBJ1-5; clone size: few; D gene: NA; CDR3 DNA: TGTGCCACCAATGAGGAGGGTCAGCCCCAGCATTTT; CDR3 protein: CATNEEGQPQHF
V gene: TRBV6-1; J gene: TRBJ1-2; clone size: NA; D gene: TRBD1; CDR3 DNA: TGTGCCAGCAGTGGACAGGGCCCCCCTCCTAACTATGGCTACACCTTC; CDR3 protein: CASSGQGPPPNYGYTF
V gene: TRBV10-3; J gene: TRBJ1-5; clone size: NA; D gene: NA; CDR3 DNA: TGTGCCATCCGAGCGGAGAGCAATCAGCCCCAGCATTTT; CDR3 protein: CAIRAESNQPQHF
V gene: TRBV7-2; J gene: TRBJ2-7; clone size: few; D gene: TRBD2; CDR3 DNA: TGTGCCAGCAGCAGAATAGGGGGAGAGGGGCTAGCGGGAGTCTACGAGCAGTACTTC; CDR3 protein: CASSRIGGEGLAGVYEQYF
V gene: TRBV6-1; J gene: TRBJ2-3; clone size: few; D gene: TRBD1; CDR3 DNA: TGTGCCAGCAGAAGGGGGACAGCCACAGATACGCAGTATTTT; CDR3 protein: CASRRGTATDTQYF
V gene: TRBV7-8; J gene: TRBJ1-2; clone size: NA; D gene: NA; CDR3 DNA: TGTGCCAGCAGCTTAGGACTAAACAGGGATCTCTATGGCTACACCTTC; CDR3 protein: CASSLGLNRDLYGYTF
V gene: TRBV20-1; J gene: TRBJ2-1; clone size: NA; D gene: TRBD2; CDR3 DNA: TGCAGTGCACCTACTAGCGGGAGTAGGCATGAGCAGTTCTTC; CDR3 protein: CSAPTSGSRHEQFF
V gene: TRBV7-2; J gene: TRBJ2-7; clone size: NA; D gene: NA; CDR3 DNA: TGTGCCAGCAGCTCAAGCCCAGGGGAGGGCTACGAGCAGTACTTC; CDR3 protein: CASSSSPGEGYEQYF
V gene: TRBV11-3; J gene: TRBJ2-4; clone size: NA; D gene: TRBD2; CDR3 DNA: TGTGCCAGCAGCTTAGGGTCGGGCGGGAGTAAAAACATTCAGTACTTC; CDR3 protein: CASSLGSGGSKNIQYF
V gene: TRBV12-5; J gene: TRBJ2-1; clone size: NA; D gene: NA; CDR3 DNA: TGTGCTAGTGGTTTGGTTGCGGGACGAATCAATGAGCAGTTCTTC; CDR3 protein: CASGLVAGRINEQFF
V gene: TRBV5-1; J gene: TRBJ2-7; clone size: many; D gene: NA; CDR3 DNA: TGCGCCAGCAGCCTGGAGGGGGGTAACGAGCAGTACTTC; CDR3 protein: CASSLEGGNEQYF
V gene: TRBV28; J gene: TRBJ2-3; clone size: NA; D gene: TRBD1; CDR3 DNA: TGTGCCAGCAGCGGCACAGGGGGCGCGTCGTTAGATACGCAGTATTTT; CDR3 protein: CASSGTGGASLDTQYF
V gene: TRBV27; J gene: TRBJ2-7; clone size: NA; D gene: TRBD1; CDR3 DNA: TGTGCCAGCAGTCCCCGGGACAGCGCCTACGAGCAGTACTTC; CDR3 protein: CASSPRDSAYEQYF
V gene: TRBV28; J gene: TRBJ2-7; clone size: NA; D gene: NA; CDR3 DNA: TGTGCCAGCAGTATGGGGTCTTCAGTCTCCCGGAACTACGAGCAGTACTTC; CDR3 protein: CASSMGSSVSRNYEQYF
V gene: TRBV6-2/TRBV6-3; J gene: TRBJ1-5; clone size: NA; D gene: NA; CDR3 DNA: TGTGCCAGCAGTCTCCTCCGAGGGGGGAGCAATCAGCCCCAGCATTTT; CDR3 protein: CASSLLRGGSNQPQHF
V gene: TRBV13; J gene: TRBJ2-1; clone size: NA; D gene: NA; CDR3 DNA: TGTGCCAGCAGCCTAGCCCTACGTAGCGTCGATGAGCAGTTCTTC; CDR3 protein: CASSLALRSVDEQFF
V gene: TRBV6-1; J gene: TRBJ2-1; clone size: NA; D gene: TRBD2; CDR3 DNA: TGTGCCAGCAGTGAGAGGGCTAGCGGGGGGGATGAGCAGTTCTTC; CDR3 protein: CASSERASGGDEQFF
V gene: TRBV20-1; J gene: TRBJ2-5; clone size: NA; D gene: TRBD2; CDR3 DNA: TGCAGTGCCCCCTTGGGAGTAGCGGGAGAAGAGACCCAGTACTTC; CDR3 protein: CSAPLGVAGEETQYF
V gene: TRBV7-8; J gene: TRBJ2-7; clone size: NA; D gene: TRBD2; CDR3 DNA: TGTGCCAGCAGCTTAGCGCCCCAAACTAGCGGGAGGGCCTACGAGCAGTACTTC; CDR3 protein: CASSLAPQTSGRAYEQYF
V gene: TRBV3-1; J gene: TRBJ2-1; clone size: few; D gene: TRBD1; CDR3 DNA: TGTGCCAGCAGCCCCAGACAGGGTGGCACCTACAATGAGCAGTTCTTC; CDR3 protein: CASSPRQGGTYNEQFF
V gene: TRBV28; J gene: TRBJ2-7; clone size: few; D gene: TRBD2; CDR3 DNA: TGTGCCAGCCTCCTAGCGGGAGGGCCCTACGAGCAGTACTTC; CDR3 protein: CASLLAGGPYEQYF
V gene: TRBV28; J gene: TRBJ1-1; clone size: NA; D gene: NA; CDR3 DNA: TGTGCCAGCAGGACAGCGACGAACACTGAAGCTTTCTTT; CDR3 protein: CASRTATNTEAFF